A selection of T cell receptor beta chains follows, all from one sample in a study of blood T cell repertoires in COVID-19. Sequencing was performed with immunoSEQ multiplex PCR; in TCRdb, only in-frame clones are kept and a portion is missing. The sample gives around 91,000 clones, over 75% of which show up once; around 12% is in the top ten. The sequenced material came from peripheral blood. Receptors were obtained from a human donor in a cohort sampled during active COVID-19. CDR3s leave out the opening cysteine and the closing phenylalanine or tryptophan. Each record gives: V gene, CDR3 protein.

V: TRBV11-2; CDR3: ASSLGGPYGYT
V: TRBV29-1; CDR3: SVDPRNRESEYYGYT
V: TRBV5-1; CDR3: ASSSTGSPGYNSPLH
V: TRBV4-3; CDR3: ASSQEGGQGLDEQF
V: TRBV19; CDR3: ASSGSPGGLAVYNEQF
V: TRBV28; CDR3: ASSLGEGPNQPQH
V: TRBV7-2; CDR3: ASTRGTDNEKLF
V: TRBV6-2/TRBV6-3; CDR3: ASSYGLLVGF
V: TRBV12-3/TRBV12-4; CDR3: ASSSTDYGYT
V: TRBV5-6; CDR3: ASTKQGQETQY
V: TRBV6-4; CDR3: ASSVGGSNQPQH
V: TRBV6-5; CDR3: ASSYSSAGGNYGYT
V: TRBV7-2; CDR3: ASSLAGAPEAF
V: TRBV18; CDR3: ASSRTSTTDTQY
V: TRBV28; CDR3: ASSPTASTDTQY
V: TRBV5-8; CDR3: ASSSGTGSTEAF
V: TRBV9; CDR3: ASSPKRREDTQY
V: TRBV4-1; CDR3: ASSQGGRAEAF
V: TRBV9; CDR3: ASSRQGTDTQY
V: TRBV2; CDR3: ASSPDAGTGQY
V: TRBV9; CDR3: ASSVDRTRGPNEQF
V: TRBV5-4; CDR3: ASSTSGGAFNEQF
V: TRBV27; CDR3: ASSWGTGGYEQY
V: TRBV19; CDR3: ASRTDNAGELF
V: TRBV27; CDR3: ASSFGLAGYNEQF
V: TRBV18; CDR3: ASSPTRDGSVGAF
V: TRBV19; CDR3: ASSIRRAGGNQPQH
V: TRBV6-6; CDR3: ASSPTSGNNEQF
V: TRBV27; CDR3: ASSLRPPWAHEQY
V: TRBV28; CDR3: ASCDRGAYEQY
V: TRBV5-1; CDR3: ASSLVQGTDTQY
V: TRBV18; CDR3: ASSPPLGEDGYT
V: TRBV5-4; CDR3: ASSLGQGNEKLF
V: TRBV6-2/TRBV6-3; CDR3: ASSYSQFSNQPQH
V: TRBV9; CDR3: ASSVANGYYGYT
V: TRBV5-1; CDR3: ASSRPVGGNTEAF
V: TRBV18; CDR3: ASSPSSGGQGVTQY
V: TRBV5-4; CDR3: ASSLAYNEQF
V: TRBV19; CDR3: ASSDFPTDTQY
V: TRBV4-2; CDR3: ASSTLGQTNGYT
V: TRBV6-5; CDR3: ASSYGLLINEQF
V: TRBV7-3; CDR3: ASSLNAGVWDGYT
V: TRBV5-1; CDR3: ASSLVSGPTDTQY
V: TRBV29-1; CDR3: SVVVFGRAESYGYT
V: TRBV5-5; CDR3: ASSLGWGQGYNEQF
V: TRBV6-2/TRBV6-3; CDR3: ASSSYRQGSYEQY
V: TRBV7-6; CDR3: ASSLNPGTNTEAF
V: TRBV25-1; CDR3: ASRETALLTGELF
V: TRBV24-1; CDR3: ATSDRDTNYGYT
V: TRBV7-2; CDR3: ASSLSGQGSFLRFEQY
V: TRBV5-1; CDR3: ASSIGQGGEKLF
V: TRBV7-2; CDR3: ASKGSYEQY
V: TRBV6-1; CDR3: ASSEAGHQDYGYT
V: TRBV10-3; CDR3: AISALSGGLAKNIQY